This T cell receptor (beta chain) was sequenced for a study of blood T cells in healthy people across ages. For the second PCR, which ran for roughly 7 to 11 cycles, a sample-barcoded 5' primer and a J-beta primer mix were used. TCRdb reanalysed the 5' RACE reads using MiXCR and keeps one entry per CDR3 protein. The table shows around 1,000,000 distinct CDR3 sequences, with 25% occurring only once. This CDR3 comprises 12 residues. From germline, CDR1 is SNHLY and CDR2 FYNNEI. These data were also reused for a study on T cells of mothers and their children.

The chain employs TRBV2 and TRBJ2-5, with D perhaps matching TRBD2 (5 bases). Near its end, the DNA agrees better with TRBJ2-7, so the J call may be wrong. This TCR derives from a girl aged 2-15 years in good health. The sequenced material came from blood. CDR3 DNA sequence: TGTGCCAGCAGTGTGGCCGGGAACGAGCAGTACTTC. Protein: CASSVAGNEQYF.